Reported below is one T cell receptor beta chain. What it recognizes is unknown. The data were taken from a study of identical twins. The study's findings and limits: Excess twin sharing in beta out-of-frame sequences was weaker. Its conclusions, products of cross-sectional statistical analysis, did not come from following the same donors. Modeled out-of-frame TCR alpha sharing in monozygotic twins fell below observed levels.

The CDR3 extends over 15 amino acids. The V gene's germline CDR1 is SGHAT and CDR2 FQDESV (reference sequence). Trimming shortened V by 3 bases and J by 2 bases, and 13 bases separated the two germline ends. Only healthy Caucasians were included as donors. MiXCR was run by TCRdb on the 5' RACE reads, yielding one entry per CDR3 protein. The repertoire consists of more than 1.5 million distinct CDR3 sequences, with about 32% occurring once and the leading ten covering 0.25% to 0.3%. The origin of this receptor is a newborn girl in good health. This chain joins TRBV11-1 and TRBJ1-2; D remains ambiguous. Material: cord blood. CDR3 nucleotides: TGTGCCAGCAGCTTGGAGTTACAATTCAACTATGGCTACACCTTC. It specifies CASSLELQFNYGYTF. Looking up the rest from reference TRBV11-1 and TRBJ1-2 gives the full variable domain: EAEVAQSPRYKITEKSQAVAFWCDPISGHATLYWYRQILGQGPELLVQFQDESVVDDSQLPKDRFSAERLKGVDSTLKIQPAELGDSAMYLCASSLELQFNYGYTFGSGTRLTVV.